This entry is about one T cell receptor beta chain. Its target is not known. The protocol attached unique molecular identifiers to individual cDNA molecules. MiXCR was run by TCRdb on the 5' RACE reads, yielding one entry per CDR3 protein. This table holds about 76,000 distinct CDR3 sequences, around 15% found once. This entry is derived from a study of early T cells in non-severe SARS-CoV-2 infection. Study summary: Unpaired chains resulted from sequencing bulk RNA of unsorted whole blood. Study observations and caveats: Anti-spike CD8 responses were favored in VDJdb matching, and private and CD4 specificities were missed.

Germline V gene sequence: CDR1 MNHEY, CDR2 SVGAGI. V was trimmed by 6 bases and J by 5 bases, leaving 10 bases between them. This CDR3 region has 12 residues. The chain employs TRBV6-5 and TRBJ1-1; the D is unclear. The TCR sequence derives from an adult who was a healthcare worker with PCR-confirmed SARS-CoV-2 infection or an uninfected control (not recorded which). Sample: whole blood. CDR3: CASSPGRTEAFF. The CDR3 nucleotides read TGTGCCAGCAGCCCGGGGAGGACTGAAGCTTTCTTT.